The 5 T cell receptor beta chains listed next were all sequenced from one sample in a study of shared clonotypes between healthy human individuals. The assay was immunoSEQ multiplex PCR, and TCRdb's table has in-frame clones only and misses some. The sample lists 550,000 to 650,000 clones, approximately 96% occurring once. Naivety among CD8 cells was defined by CD45RO negativity and positive CCR7 selection, thereby excluding terminally differentiated effector memory CD45RA+ cells. The sequenced sample was naive CD8+ T cells sorted from blood. These TCRs come from a woman aged 30 to 39 in good health.

This clone is a singleton in its sample. The rearrangement links TRBV28 to TRBJ1-5, with 8 bases fitting TRBD1. Germline V CDR1 and CDR2: MDHEN, SYDVKM. There are 17 residues in the CDR3. V trimming: 4 bases; J trimming: 9 bases; junction bases outside the gene matches: 17. CDR3 in amino acids: CASSSAGQGLRDWPQHF. In nucleotides, the CDR3 is TGTGCCAGCAGTTCCGCCGGACAGGGATTAAGGGACTGGCCCCAGCATTTT.

The J gene is TRBJ2-3, the V gene TRBV7-9, with D perhaps TRBD2 (6 bases). V shed 4 bases and J shed 5 bases, with 19 bases lying between them. The CDR3 sequence is 16 residues long. The germline gives CDR1 SEHNR, CDR2 FQNEAQ (reference sequence). CDR3 region: CASSSFRDSAGDTQYF. CDR3 nucleotide sequence: TGTGCCAGCAGCTCTTTCCGGGACTCTGCCGGAGATACGCAGTATTTT.

This chain links TRBV5-1 with TRBJ2-1; no clear D gene. Germline assignment: CDR1 SGHRS and CDR2 YFSETQ. Trimming pared 5 bases from V and 0 bases from J, leaving 9 bases between. This CDR3 is built from 14 residues. Here the CDR3 reads CASSAESSYNEQFF. The CDR3 DNA sequence: TGCGCCAGCAGTGCGGAGAGCTCCTACAATGAGCAGTTCTTC.

The V call is TRBV30, the J call TRBJ2-2; D gene ambiguous. CDR3 length: 11 amino acids. Germline loops: CDR1 GTSNPN, CDR2 SVGIG (reference sequence). V lost 1 base to trimming and J lost 7 bases, with 4 bases between them. The CDR3 nucleotides read TGTGCCTGGAGTGATGGCGGGGAGCTGTTTTTT. Protein: CAWSDGGELFF.

This clone has only one observation. This chain connects TRBV30 to TRBJ2-5; D not certain. The J call is doubtful: the DNA matches TRBJ2-7 better. From germline, CDR1 is GTSNPN and CDR2 SVGIG (reference sequence). There are 12 residues in the CDR3. Here the CDR3 DNA reads TGTGCCTGGAGCACCGGGCCCTACGAGCAGTACTTC. Amino acids: CAWSTGPYEQYF.